This T cell receptor (beta chain) was sequenced during a study of cytomegalovirus exposure and HLA in healthy donors. Study in general: Earlier, fewer than 130 million unique TCR beta sequences were recovered from 200 million or so T cells by an analysis. Study findings and constraints: Presence/absence analyses supposed approximately even sequencing depth among donors. Upon later analysis, TCR association rates were observed to vary by HLA locus, being highest for DRB1 and lowest for HLA-C.

PCR employed 60 Vbeta and 13 Jbeta primers. Method: immunoSEQ multiplex PCR; TCRdb's copy keeps in-frame clones and lacks some. This sample contains just under 90,000 clones. V was clipped by 5 bases and J by 0 bases, with 13 bases between them. The CDR3 has 16 amino acids. The germline gives CDR1 SGHTA, CDR2 FQGNSA. As regards this clone: The antigen is unknown.

The genes are TRBV7-2 and TRBJ2-2; TRBD1 is a possible D gene (5 bases). The receptor was derived from a girl aged 5-17 years in good health and CMV-seropositive. The sample taken for sequencing was PBMCs. The CDR3 reads CASSPDTNPNTGELFF. Written as DNA, the CDR3 is TGTGCCAGCAGCCCGGACACAAACCCGAACACCGGGGAGCTGTTTTTT.